This T cell receptor (beta chain) was captured in a study of immune evolution from preneoplasia to lung adenocarcinoma. Study-level information: HLA loss of heterozygosity: under 7.5% AIS, more than 14% MIA, around 33% ADC, none AAH. Study outcomes and limitations: Compared with EGFR-mutant or double wild-type lesions, KRAS-mutant nodules were more clonal. Later-stage lesions appeared to have more T cells, more diversity, less clonality.

Premalignant or tumor cells were enriched by macro-dissection after pathologic assessment. The table came from immunoSEQ multiplex PCR; TCRdb's copy has only in-frame clones and leaves some out. The sample lists some 15,000 clones, approximately 77% occurring once. As for this clone: Its antigen is undetermined.

This CDR3 has 16 amino acids. Per the germline V gene, CDR1 is SGDLS and CDR2 is YYNGEE. With V trimmed by 0 bases and J by 2 bases, 4 bases remained unmatched. The chain uses TRBV9 and TRBJ2-1, with 8 bases that match TRBD2. Sequences were obtained from FFPE minimally invasive lung adenocarcinoma tissue. The sequence derives from a person aged 55-85 years with lung adenocarcinoma. CDR3 DNA sequence: TGTGCCAGCAGCGTAGAGGGGGGACTAGCCTACAATGAGCAGTTCTTC. Its translation is CASSVEGGLAYNEQFF.